The 20 T cell receptor beta chains reported below all come from one sample, sequenced in a study of blood T cells in healthy people across ages. The use of a sample-barcoded 5' primer and a J-beta primer mix characterized a second PCR of roughly 6 to 11 cycles. TCRdb re-analysed the 5' RACE reads in MiXCR, keeping a single row per CDR3 protein. The sample yields some 710,000 distinct CDR3 sequences, 22% seen once. Sequences were obtained from blood. Receptors were obtained from a man in his 70s in good health.

The chain uses TRBV10-3 and TRBJ2-7; a weak D match, TRBD2 (6 bases). CDR1 is ENHRY and CDR2 is SYGVKD in the germline V gene. The CDR3 extends over 14 amino acids. Trimming took off 5 bases at V and 3 bases at J, with 14 bases between the two ends. CDR3 nucleotide sequence: TGTGCCATCAGTACCTACGCCGGGAGCTACGAGCAGTACTTC. It yields the protein CAISTYAGSYEQYF.

The rearrangement uses TRBV30 and TRBJ1-4, with 7 bases matching TRBD1. The V gene end was trimmed by 4 bases and the J gene end by 8 bases; junction bases not matched to a gene: 7. CDR3 length: 13 amino acids. Germline CDR1 reads GTSNPN; CDR2 reads SVGIG (reference sequence). CDR3 nucleotide sequence: TGTGCCTGGACCCCGGGACAGTCCGAAAAACTGTTTTTT. Residues: CAWTPGQSEKLFF. Complete variable domain (other parts from reference TRBV30 and TRBJ1-4): SQTIHQWPATLVQPVGSPLSLECTVEGTSNPNLYWYRQAAGRGLQLLFYSVGIGQISSEVPQNLSASRPQDRQFILSSKKLLLSDSGFYLCAWTPGQSEKLFFGSGTQLSVL.

There are a few counts of this clonotype. The gene calls are TRBV30 and TRBJ1-2; possible D gene TRBD1, 5 bases. Per germline, CDR1 GTSNPN and CDR2 SVGIG (reference sequence). The CDR3 runs 12 residues. V lost 4 bases to trimming and J lost 8 bases, with 14 bases between them. In DNA, the CDR3 is TGTGCCTGGACACCGGGACTCTACGGCTACACCTTC. The encoded protein is CAWTPGLYGYTF.

The chain recombines TRBV28 with TRBJ1-4; D is unclear. Trimming shortened V by 3 bases and J by 4 bases, and 9 bases separated the two germline ends. Germline V gives CDR1 MDHEN, CDR2 SYDVKM. This CDR3 is 14 amino acids long. The CDR3 reads CASSFGPGNEKLFF. The CDR3 DNA reads TGTGCCAGCAGTTTCGGGCCGGGTAATGAAAAACTGTTTTTT.

The V gene is TRBV10-3, the J gene TRBJ2-1; 7 positions match TRBD2. The J call may be in error: the DNA end matches TRBJ2-5 better. Germline CDR1 is ENHRY and CDR2 is SYGVKD. The CDR3 is made up of 14 amino acids. The CDR3 DNA reads as TGTGCCGTTTCTGTCGGACTAGTTAAGGAGACCCAGTACTTC. Amino acid sequence: CAVSVGLVKETQYF.

V and J are TRBV29-1 and TRBJ1-2; D might be TRBD1 (5 bases). V lost 7 bases and J 7 bases, leaving 13 bases between the germline ends. The CDR3 length is 11 residues. Per the germline V gene, CDR1 is SQVTM and CDR2 is ANQGSEA. The CDR3 nucleotides are TGCAGCGCTGGGACTCTGACTGGCTACACCTTC. Protein: CSAGTLTGYTF.

The chain links TRBV6-5 to TRBJ2-1; D is possibly TRBD1 or TRBD2 (6 bases each). The CDR3 runs to 16 residues. Germline V lookup: CDR1 MNHEY, CDR2 SVGAGI. Trimming shortened V by 7 bases and J by 0 bases, and 16 bases separated the two germline ends. The CDR3 region is CASTGGVRGSYNEQFF. CDR3 nucleotide sequence: TGTGCCAGCACCGGGGGCGTCAGGGGCTCCTACAATGAGCAGTTCTTC.

This clonotype was counted between two and nine times. This chain uses TRBV20-1 with TRBJ2-4, with TRBD1 matching 7 bases. From germline, CDR1 is DFQATT and CDR2 SNEGSKA (reference sequence). This CDR3 spans 13 amino acids. V lost 3 bases, J lost 7 bases, and 6 bases stayed unmatched. The chain's CDR3 is CSARTGWRNIQYF. Here the CDR3 DNA reads TGCAGTGCTAGGACAGGGTGGCGTAACATTCAGTACTTC.

The chain combines TRBV20-1 with TRBJ1-1; D gene ambiguous. Looked up from germline, CDR1 is DFQATT and CDR2 is SNEGSKA (reference sequence). Trimming cost V 6 bases and J 5 bases, with 16 bases left between them. The CDR3 sequence is 13 residues long. The CDR3: CSARTGRVTEAFF. The DNA of the CDR3 is TGCAGTGCGAGGACGGGGAGGGTTACTGAAGCTTTCTTT.

This clonotype was seen ten or more times. The J gene is TRBJ2-3, the V gene TRBV10-3; D is ambiguous. The CDR3 covers 13 residues. Germline-derived CDR1 and CDR2 are ENHRY and SYGVKD. Between the trimmed V and J ends, which lost 0 bases and 2 bases, there was a span of 3 bases. The CDR3 DNA follows: TGTGCCATCAGTGAGTCTAACACAGATACGCAGTATTTT. As protein: CAISESNTDTQYF.

V is TRBV12-3 or TRBV12-4 and J is TRBJ1-1, with 9 positions matching TRBD1. Trimming removed 6 bases from V and 7 bases from J; junction bases left unmatched: 6. This CDR3 has 13 residues. CDR3: CASSLGTGLEAFF. The CDR3 coding sequence is TGTGCCAGCAGCCTTGGGACAGGGCTTGAAGCTTTCTTT.

A few counts support this clonotype. DNA for the CDR3: TGCGCCAGCAGCGGCCAGTTCGATGAGCAGTTCTTC. It yields the protein CASSGQFDEQFF. The chain couples TRBV5-1 to TRBJ2-1; D gene unclear. The CDR3 is 12 residues long. The germline CDR1 and CDR2 sequences are SGHRS and YFSETQ. Trimming shortened V by 4 bases and J by 8 bases, and 10 bases separated the two germline ends.

This clonotype was observed many times. This chain links TRBV7-2 with TRBJ1-1, with 8 bases identical to TRBD1. V lost 5 bases, J lost 2 bases, and 4 bases stayed unmatched. CDR3 length: 14 amino acids. Germline V lookup: CDR1 SGHTA, CDR2 FQGNSA. The CDR3 spells CASSLDRANTEAFF. CDR3 sequence (DNA): TGTGCCAGCAGCCTGGACAGGGCAAACACTGAAGCTTTCTTT.

This clonotype was seen only a few times. The chain couples TRBV20-1 to TRBJ2-1, with 14 bases identical to TRBD2. CDR3 length: 19 amino acids. J lost 0 bases, V lost 2 bases, and 9 bases had no gene match. CDR1 is DFQATT and CDR2 is SNEGSKA in the germline V gene (reference sequence). In DNA form, the CDR3 reads TGCAGTGCTAGATTCGGACTAGCGGGGGGTAAGAGCTCCTACAATGAGCAGTTCTTC. It translates to CSARFGLAGGKSSYNEQFF.

Only a few counts were recorded for this clonotype. The rearrangement uses TRBV7-9 and TRBJ1-1; D gene ambiguous. V was trimmed by 1 base and J by 1 base, leaving 10 bases between them. The V gene's germline CDR1 is SEHNR and CDR2 FQNEAQ (reference sequence). The CDR3 length is 15 residues. CDR3 amino acids: CASSLGSLQNTEAFF. In nucleotides, the CDR3 is TGTGCCAGCAGCTTAGGGAGTTTACAGAACACTGAAGCTTTCTTT.

Notes on this clonotype: A junction end diverges from the germline sequence, so it may reflect a read error. The V call is TRBV11-3, the J call TRBJ2-4; TRBD2 aligns across 13 bases. Germline lookup yields CDR1 SGHNT and CDR2 YENEEA. The CDR3 covers 16 residues. DNA for the CDR3: TGTGCCAGCAGCTTAGACCTACTAGCGGGGGGGAACATTCGGTACTTC. It translates to CASSLDLLAGGNIRYF.

The chain carries TRBV7-2 and TRBJ2-1, with 7 bases aligning to TRBD2. CDR1 is SGHTA, CDR2 FQGNSA, per germline. The V and J ends lost 5 bases and 9 bases, in that order; junction bases with no gene match: 7. The CDR3 contains 13 residues. CDR3 in DNA: TGTGCCAGCAGCGCAGGACTAGTGGTTGAGCAGTTCTTC. Translated: CASSAGLVVEQFF.

The V and J genes are TRBV4-1 and TRBJ2-1; D remains ambiguous. CDR1 and CDR2 from the germline V gene are MGHRA and YSYEKL. The V end lost 0 bases, the J end lost 5 bases, and 8 bases lay between the germline ends. This CDR3 spans 14 amino acids. The CDR3 coding sequence is TGCGCCAGCAGCCAAGACCTCCTCGACAATGAGCAGTTCTTC. Translation gives CASSQDLLDNEQFF.

This clonotype was counted only a few times. The CDR3 coding sequence is TGTGCCATCAGATCAATGGACGGATACACTGAAGCTTTCTTT. Amino acids: CAIRSMDGYTEAFF. J is TRBJ1-1 and V is TRBV10-3; D is undetermined. Germline-derived CDR1 and CDR2 are ENHRY and SYGVKD. V was shortened by 6 bases and J by 3 bases, with 14 bases between the two germline ends. The CDR3 totals 14 residues.

The genes are TRBV12-3 or TRBV12-4 and TRBJ1-5; no firm D call. The germline V and J ends were trimmed by 3 bases and 3 bases, with 6 bases remaining between them. This CDR3 contains 13 residues. CDR3 DNA sequence: TGTGCCAGCAGTTTGGTAGACAATCAGCCCCAGCATTTT. This sequence encodes CASSLVDNQPQHF.